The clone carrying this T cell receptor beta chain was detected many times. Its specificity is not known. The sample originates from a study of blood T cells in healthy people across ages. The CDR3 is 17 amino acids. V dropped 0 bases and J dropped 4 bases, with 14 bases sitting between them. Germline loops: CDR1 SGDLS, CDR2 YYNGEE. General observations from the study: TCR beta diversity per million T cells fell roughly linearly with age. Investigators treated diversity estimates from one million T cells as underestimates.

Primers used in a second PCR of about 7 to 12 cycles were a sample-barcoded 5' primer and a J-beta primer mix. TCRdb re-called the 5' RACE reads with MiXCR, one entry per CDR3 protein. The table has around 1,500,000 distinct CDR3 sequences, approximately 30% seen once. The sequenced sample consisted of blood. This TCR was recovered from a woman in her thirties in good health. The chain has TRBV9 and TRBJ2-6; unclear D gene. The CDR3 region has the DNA TGTGCCAGCAGCGTAGCTGAAGGGCGGAGCGGGGCCAACGTCCTGACTTTC. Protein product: CASSVAEGRSGANVLTF.